These T cell receptor beta chains were read from a single sample in a study of cytotoxic CD8 clonotypes in ibrutinib-treated CLL. Method: immunoSEQ multiplex PCR; TCRdb's copy keeps in-frame clones and lacks some. The profile covers 150,000 or so clones, with approximately 85% appearing a single time and about 2% taken by the ten largest. Sequenced material: PBMCs, taken after 24 months of ibrutinib treatment. Receptors originate from a human donor with chronic lymphocytic leukemia. Each CDR3 is given with its conserved first and last residue. D genes are given only for firm matches. A clone size is listed for some rows: how often the clone was seen (once, few, many), or a class if it is expanded.

v_gene	abundance	d_gene	j_gene	CDR3aa	CDR3nt
TRBV27	-	-	TRBJ2-7	CASRGGNSYEQYF	TGTGCCAGCAGGGGTGGGAACTCCTACGAGCAGTACTTC
TRBV28	few	-	TRBJ1-1	CASPPRGRNTEAFF	TGTGCCAGCCCACCACGGGGCAGGAACACTGAAGCTTTCTTT
TRBV11-2	-	TRBD2	TRBJ2-5	CASSSPMGAGGTETQYF	TGTGCCAGCAGCTCCCCTATGGGTGCGGGAGGAACGGAGACCCAGTACTTC
TRBV10-3	once	-	TRBJ2-3	CAISESQGTTDTQYF	TGTGCCATCAGTGAGTCCCAGGGGACCACAGATACGCAGTATTTT
TRBV7-9	-	-	TRBJ2-2	CASSPPPDSGELFF	TGTGCCAGCAGCCCACCCCCCGACAGCGGGGAGCTGTTTTTT
TRBV9	-	-	TRBJ1-2	CASSEERASQGYTF	TGTGCCAGCAGCGAAGAGAGAGCCTCTCAGGGCTACACCTTC
TRBV30	-	TRBD2	TRBJ2-7	CAWRGEAGAYEQYF	TGTGCCTGGAGGGGGGAGGCGGGAGCCTACGAGCAGTACTTC
TRBV5-4	once	-	TRBJ1-6	CASSLAGVRASPLHF	TGTGCCAGCAGCTTGGCCGGGGTCAGAGCTTCACCCCTCCACTTT
TRBV2	-	-	TRBJ2-7	CASMQLGGVLLEQYF	TGTGCCAGCATGCAGTTGGGCGGGGTCCTCCTCGAGCAGTACTTC
TRBV5-6	once	TRBD1	TRBJ1-1	CASSLSGQGSTEAFF	TGTGCCAGCAGCTTGTCAGGACAGGGGAGCACTGAAGCTTTCTTT
TRBV2	-	TRBD2	TRBJ2-4	CASSASGTRPIQYF	TGTGCCAGCAGTGCGTCCGGGACTAGACCGATTCAGTACTTC
TRBV5-1	few	TRBD1	TRBJ1-2	CASSLGQGLGGYTF	TGCGCCAGCAGCTTGGGACAGGGTCTAGGGGGCTACACCTTC
TRBV5-1	few	-	TRBJ1-1	CASVGPGMNTEAFF	TGCGCCAGCGTCGGACCTGGCATGAACACTGAAGCTTTCTTT
TRBV10-3	-	TRBD2	TRBJ2-3	CAISGGTSGRADTQYF	TGTGCCATCAGTGGGGGGACTAGCGGGAGGGCAGATACGCAGTATTTT
TRBV29-1	once	-	TRBJ2-6	CAAGANVLTF	TGCGCCGCCGGGGCCAACGTCCTGACTTTC
TRBV30	-	-	TRBJ1-1	CAWTPRQNTEAFF	TGTGCCTGGACCCCCCGCCAGAACACTGAAGCTTTCTTT
TRBV4-1	-	TRBD1	TRBJ1-6	CASSHGDRGRSPLHF	TGCGCCAGCAGCCATGGAGACAGGGGGCGATCACCCCTCCACTTT
TRBV6-5	-	-	TRBJ1-1	CASSPPGRVNTEAFF	TGTGCCAGCAGCCCCCCCGGGAGGGTCAACACTGAAGCTTTCTTT
TRBV5-1	-	-	TRBJ1-4	CASSGAGTIDEKLFF	TGCGCCAGCAGCGGGGCCGGGACAATAGATGAAAAACTGTTTTTT
TRBV9	once	TRBD1	TRBJ1-5	CASSAGTGYQPQHF	TGTGCCAGCAGCGCCGGGACAGGGTACCAGCCCCAGCATTTT
TRBV29-1	-	-	TRBJ1-2	CSVVGLREDYGYTF	TGCAGCGTTGTTGGGCTTCGGGAAGACTACGGCTACACCTTC
TRBV19	-	TRBD2	TRBJ2-7	CASSSPPGTSIPQQYF	TGTGCCAGTAGTAGCCCCCCCGGGACTAGCATCCCCCAGCAGTACTTC
TRBV19	-	-	TRBJ2-6	CASSTTDSSGANVLTF	TGTGCCAGTAGCACGACAGATTCCTCTGGGGCCAACGTCCTGACTTTC
TRBV7-2	-	-	TRBJ2-3	CASSPGPDTQYF	TGTGCCAGCAGTCCGGGCCCAGATACGCAGTATTTT
TRBV10-3	once	TRBD1	TRBJ1-1	CAISPNPTPGQGMNTEAFF	TGTGCCATCAGCCCCAACCCCACTCCGGGACAGGGTATGAACACTGAAGCTTTCTTT
TRBV2	-	-	TRBJ2-5	CASRRGGLETQYF	TGTGCCAGCCGGAGGGGGGGACTGGAGACCCAGTACTTC
TRBV13	-	-	TRBJ2-1	CASSRPLPSSYNEQFF	TGTGCCAGCAGCCGGCCCCTCCCGAGCTCCTACAATGAGCAGTTCTTC
TRBV5-1	-	-	TRBJ1-3	CASSPSDRNTIYF	TGCGCCAGCAGCCCTTCGGACCGAAACACCATATATTTT